This TCR beta chain derives from a study of CD8 T cells in ankylosing spondylitis. Libraries of TCR beta came from quantitative 5'-RACE with molecular barcodes. TCRdb recomputed calls from the 5' RACE reads with MiXCR, one row per CDR3 protein. The sample records roughly 220,000 distinct CDR3 sequences, about 10% being singletons. Study-level findings and limits: With a CD8+ phenotype, disease-linked clones were relatively rare in peripheral blood. Prior literature has documented some motif variants in synovial fluid and blood from reactive arthritis. A motif in TCR beta, a set of 8 or 9 highly homologous variants, appeared characteristic of ankylosing spondylitis blood.

The sample holds a few counts of this clonotype. Its cognate antigen is unknown. This sequence originates from a male donor with ankylosing spondylitis or in good health (not recorded which). The sample was blood, either unsorted or a sorted T cell fraction (not recorded which).

The CDR3 here is CATSANRGEQYF. The CDR3 nucleotides read TGTGCCACCAGTGCCAATCGAGGGGAGCAGTACTTC. The genes are TRBV24-1 and TRBJ2-7; D is possibly TRBD2 (5 bases). The V end lost 5 bases, the J end lost 7 bases, and 11 bases lay between the germline ends. Per germline, CDR1 KGHDR and CDR2 SFDVKD. CDR3 length equals 12 residues.